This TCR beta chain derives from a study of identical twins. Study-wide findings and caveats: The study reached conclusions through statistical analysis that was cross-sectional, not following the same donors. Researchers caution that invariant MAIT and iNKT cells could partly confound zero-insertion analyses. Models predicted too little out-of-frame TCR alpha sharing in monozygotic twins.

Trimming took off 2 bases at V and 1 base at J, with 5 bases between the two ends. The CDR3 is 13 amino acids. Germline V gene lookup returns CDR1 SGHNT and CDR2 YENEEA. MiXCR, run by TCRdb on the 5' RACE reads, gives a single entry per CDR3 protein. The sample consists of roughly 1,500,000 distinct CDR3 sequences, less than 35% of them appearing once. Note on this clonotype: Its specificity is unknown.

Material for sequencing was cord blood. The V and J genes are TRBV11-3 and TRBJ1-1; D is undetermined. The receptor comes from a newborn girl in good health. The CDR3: CASSLFPNTEAFF. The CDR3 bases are TGTGCCAGCAGCTTATTTCCGAACACTGAAGCTTTCTTT.